This section outlines one T cell receptor (beta chain) sequence together with its context. Its antigen remains unknown. Depth targeted 1 in 200,000 to 1 in 1 million T cells, averaging 10x coverage per clonotype. Profiling relied on immunoSEQ multiplex PCR, and the TCRdb table lists in-frame clones only, not all of them. The sample lists around 77,000 clones, approximately 80% occurring once. This entry is derived from a study of cytotoxic CD8 clonotypes in ibrutinib-treated CLL. Study conclusions and caveats: Clonality was higher at baseline than in age-matched healthy donors and tracked circulating CD8+ T-cell counts.

The length of the CDR3 is 20 residues. Germline lookup yields CDR1 LNHDA and CDR2 SQIVND (reference sequence). Trimming took 5 bases from V and 3 from J; bases not matched to a gene: 24. The sequence derives from a human donor with chronic lymphocytic leukemia. The V call is TRBV19, the J call TRBJ2-7; TRBD1 agrees at 8 bases. Sequencing used PBMCs, obtained at disease progression, from a patient treated with ibrutinib. CDR3 amino acids: CASSSGIGRQGPSSRYEQYF. The CDR3 DNA reads as TGTGCCAGTAGTTCCGGAATCGGACGACAGGGGCCCTCCTCCCGCTACGAGCAGTACTTC.